This entry describes one T cell receptor beta chain. Its antigen remains unidentified. These data are taken from a study of cytomegalovirus exposure and HLA in healthy donors. General observations from the study: According to the study, approximately 150 TCR beta chains were cytomegalovirus-associated. Later, an analysis showed that TCR beta chains associated with HLA were more clonally expanded than others that were equally common. Reported performance of the classifier showed diagnosis of cytomegalovirus status with high specificity and sensitivity.

V shed 4 bases, J shed 4 bases, and the junction held 5 bases outside the gene matches. This CDR3 is built from 15 residues. Germline V gives CDR1 ENHRY, CDR2 SYGVKD. PCR primers comprised 60 Vbeta and 13 Jbeta primers. The table came from immunoSEQ multiplex PCR; TCRdb's copy has only in-frame clones and leaves some out. The table shows about 170,000 clones, with under 90% occurring only once. V gene TRBV10-3 combines with J gene TRBJ2-1, with 9 nucleotides matching TRBD1. The TCR sequence derives from a male donor in good health and CMV-seronegative. Material for sequencing was PBMCs. Written as DNA, the CDR3 is TGTGCCATCAGTGGGCCGGGACAGGGATACAATGAGCAGTTCTTC. Amino acids: CAISGPGQGYNEQFF.